Listed here is a single TCR beta chain. This entry is derived from a study of patients and donors after allogeneic stem cell transplantation. The germline V gene has CDR1 MNHEY and CDR2 SVGAGI. The V and J ends lost 3 bases and 2 bases respectively, with 11 bases between them. This CDR3 spans 15 amino acids. TCRdb itself ran the RT-PCR reads through MiXCR, one entry per CDR3 protein. The sample includes some 960,000 distinct CDR3 sequences, roughly 18% of them seen just once. This clonotype originated in a human donor who was either an allogeneic HSCT recipient or a stem cell or donor lymphocyte infusion donor (not recorded which). It is not recorded whose cells these are; they may come from a transplant donor. Material: blood, either unsorted or a sorted T cell fraction (not recorded which). V is TRBV6-5 and J is TRBJ2-1, with a tentative D call TRBD2 (5 bases). The DNA of the CDR3 is TGTGCCAGCAGTTATGACTACCCTACCTACAATGAGCAGTTCTTC. Its protein is CASSYDYPTYNEQFF.